The 30 T cell receptor beta chains listed next were all sequenced from one sample in a study of CD8 T cells in Susac syndrome. Random hexamers served to reverse transcribe roughly 0.45 to 1 ug RNA. TCRdb passed the immunoSEQ multiplex PCR reads through MiXCR, listing each CDR3 protein once. Of some 200,000 distinct CDR3 sequences in the sample, around 93% were seen once. Specimen: CD8+ T cells from PBMCs. The receptors derive from a human donor with Susac syndrome.

V usage is TRBV5-1 and J usage is TRBJ2-7; D might be TRBD1 (6 bases). Germline lookup yields CDR1 SGHRS and CDR2 YFSETQ. The CDR3 has 16 residues. The ends were cut back, 7 bases at V and 0 bases at J, with 20 bases in the middle. The CDR3 here is CASGQTTGKSSYEQYF. The CDR3 DNA follows: TGCGCCAGCGGCCAGACGACAGGTAAAAGCTCCTACGAGCAGTACTTC.

This clonotype was picked up one time. V and J are TRBV11-2 and TRBJ2-7; no firm D call. The CDR3 has 14 residues. Germline CDR1 reads SGHAT; CDR2 reads FQNNGV. Trimming removed 8 bases from V and 0 bases from J, with 14 bases in between. CDR3 in amino acids: CASHSTGSSYEQYF. The CDR3 DNA sequence: TGTGCCAGCCATTCGACGGGCAGCTCCTACGAGCAGTACTTC. The variable domain in full, with the rest retrieved from reference TRBV11-2 and TRBJ2-7, is EAGVAQSPRYKIIEKRQSVAFWCNPISGHATLYWYQQILGQGPKLLIQFQNNGVVDDSQLPKDRFSAERLKGVDSTLKIQPAKLEDSAVYLCASHSTGSSYEQYFGPGTRLTVT.

The V gene is TRBV3-1, the J gene TRBJ2-3, with 8 nucleotides matching TRBD1. Germline V gene lookup returns CDR1 LGHDT and CDR2 YNNKEL (reference sequence). This CDR3 is built from 15 residues. Trimming cost V 0 bases and J 4 bases; bases outside gene matches: 3. The DNA of the CDR3 is TGTGCCAGCAGCCAAGACACAGGGGGACCAGATACGCAGTATTTT. This sequence encodes CASSQDTGGPDTQYF.

This clonotype was counted once. The chain has TRBV4-1 and TRBJ1-1; D gene uncertain. Trimming took 1 base from V and 4 from J, leaving 13 bases between them. This CDR3 has 15 amino acids. CDR1 is MGHRA and CDR2 is YSYEKL in the germline V gene. CDR3 nucleotide sequence: TGCGCCAGCAGCCAAGTATTAGGTATGAGCACTGAAGCTTTCTTT. This codes for CASSQVLGMSTEAFF.

The V and J genes are TRBV5-4 and TRBJ1-2; D not resolved. V shed 0 bases and J shed 5 bases, with 5 bases lying between them. The V gene's germline CDR1 is SGHNT and CDR2 YYREEE (reference sequence). The length of the CDR3 is 12 residues. The CDR3 nucleotides are TGTGCCAGCAGCTTGGAGGGTTATGGCTACACCTTC. Translation: CASSLEGYGYTF.

This sequence joins TRBV11-2 and TRBJ2-7; TRBD2 agrees at 8 bases. Germline V CDR1 and CDR2: SGHAT, FQNNGV. The CDR3 length is 16 residues. Trimming took 4 bases from V and 3 from J; bases not matched to a gene: 11. CDR3 protein: CASSSLDREGVYEQYF. CDR3 DNA sequence: TGTGCCAGCAGCTCACTGGACCGGGAGGGCGTCTACGAGCAGTACTTC. The whole variable domain, remainder taken from reference TRBV11-2 and TRBJ2-7, is EAGVAQSPRYKIIEKRQSVAFWCNPISGHATLYWYQQILGQGPKLLIQFQNNGVVDDSQLPKDRFSAERLKGVDSTLKIQPAKLEDSAVYLCASSSLDREGVYEQYFGPGTRLTVT.

The V and J genes are TRBV7-9 and TRBJ1-4, with no clear D. CDR1 and CDR2 from the germline V gene are SEHNR and FQNEAQ (reference sequence). The CDR3 sequence is 14 residues long. Between the trimmed V and J ends, which lost 3 bases and 7 bases, there was a span of 12 bases. CDR3: CASSFSTSGEKLFF. The CDR3 DNA follows: TGTGCCAGCAGCTTCTCGACCAGCGGTGAAAAACTGTTTTTT.

This clonotype was seen a single time. The chain combines TRBV28 with TRBJ2-5; D not certain. The CDR3 is made up of 13 amino acids. Trimming pared 5 bases from V and 5 bases from J, leaving 12 bases between. Germline lookup yields CDR1 MDHEN and CDR2 SYDVKM. The CDR3 here is CASSPLGWETQYF. The DNA for the CDR3 is TGTGCCAGCAGTCCCCTGGGTTGGGAGACCCAGTACTTC.

This chain joins TRBV20-1 and TRBJ2-7; D call uncertain. Germline values: CDR1 DFQATT, CDR2 SNEGSKA (reference sequence). V was clipped by 2 bases and J by 2 bases, with 7 bases between them. This CDR3 has 12 residues. This CDR3 is CSARQNPYEQYF. CDR3 DNA sequence: TGCAGTGCTAGACAAAACCCCTACGAGCAGTACTTC.

The chain employs TRBV2 and TRBJ2-1, with a tentative D call TRBD1 (5 bases). The germline gives CDR1 SNHLY, CDR2 FYNNEI. The CDR3 consists of 11 residues. The V gene lost 4 bases and the J gene lost 8 bases, with 6 bases spanning the gap. CDR3 DNA: TGTGCCAGCAGTGGGGGCCATGAGCAGTTCTTC. Translation gives CASSGGHEQFF.

The chain carries TRBV7-2 and TRBJ2-7; 10 positions agree with TRBD2. This CDR3 is 17 amino acids long. Germline CDR1 SGHTA, CDR2 FQGNSA. The trim removed 0 bases at V and 1 base at J, leaving 6 bases unmatched. The CDR3, as DNA: TGTGCCAGCAGCTTAGCATTTAGCGGGGGGACGTCCTACGAGCAGTACTTC. As protein: CASSLAFSGGTSYEQYF.

This chain joins TRBV29-1 and TRBJ1-1; 9 positions match TRBD1. Germline loops: CDR1 SQVTM, CDR2 ANQGSEA. The trim removed 4 bases at V and 1 base at J, leaving 7 bases unmatched. The CDR3 is made up of 15 amino acids. The CDR3 coding sequence is TGCAGCGTTGTCCGACGGGACAGGGAGAACACTGAAGCTTTCTTT. It encodes CSVVRRDRENTEAFF.

The CDR3 DNA is TGTGCCAGCAGCCTAGTGGGGGGGCCGCATGAGCAGTTCTTC. This translates into CASSLVGGPHEQFF. The rearrangement links TRBV6-5 to TRBJ2-1, with TRBD2 as a possible D gene (7 bases). Trimming shortened V by 6 bases and J by 8 bases, and 17 bases separated the two germline ends. This CDR3 is built from 14 residues. CDR1 is MNHEY, CDR2 SVGAGI, per germline.

The chain is built from TRBV19 and TRBJ2-1; unclear D gene. The V and J ends lost 4 bases and 4 bases respectively, with 14 bases between them. Per the germline V gene, CDR1 is LNHDA and CDR2 is SQIVND (reference sequence). This CDR3 has 15 amino acids. The CDR3 here is CASSKSSSLYNEQFF. CDR3 nucleotide sequence: TGTGCCAGTAGTAAGAGTAGCTCTCTATACAATGAGCAGTTCTTC. Using reference TRBV19 and TRBJ2-1 for the parts outside the CDR3, the full variable domain is DGGITQSPKYLFRKEGQNVTLSCEQNLNHDAMYWYRQDPGQGLRLIYYSQIVNDFQKGDIAEGYSVSREKKESFPLTVTSAQKNPTAFYLCASSKSSSLYNEQFFGPGTRLTVL.

The J gene is TRBJ2-1, the V gene TRBV12-3 or TRBV12-4; 7 bases line up with TRBD1. The CDR3 is 13 residues long. Losses at the gene ends were 8 bases for V and 7 bases for J; bases not matched to a gene: 8. In DNA, the CDR3 is TGTGCCAGCGGTAGGGACAGAGGGAATGAGCAGTTCTTC. It codes for CASGRDRGNEQFF.

This chain uses TRBV30 with TRBJ2-7, with 8 bases lining up with TRBD1. This CDR3 contains 16 residues. V shed 2 bases and J 3 bases; nucleotides not matched to a gene: 12. Germline V gene data show CDR1 as GTSNPN and CDR2 as SVGIG (reference sequence). CDR3 loop: CAWSIGQGLLFYEQYF. Here the CDR3 DNA reads TGTGCCTGGAGTATAGGACAGGGATTACTATTCTACGAGCAGTACTTC.

The chain employs TRBV20-1 and TRBJ1-5, with D uncertain. Germline V lookup: CDR1 DFQATT, CDR2 SNEGSKA (reference sequence). The CDR3 has 14 residues. V dropped 3 bases and J dropped 0 bases, with 9 bases sitting between them. This CDR3 is CSASRVDSNQPQHF. Written as DNA, the CDR3 is TGCAGTGCTAGTCGGGTAGATAGCAATCAGCCCCAGCATTTT.

The genes are TRBV30 and TRBJ1-5; 9 bases are a match to TRBD1. V was clipped by 2 bases and J by 4 bases; unmatched bases: 3. The CDR3 contains 14 residues. Per germline, CDR1 GTSNPN and CDR2 SVGIG (reference sequence). The CDR3 DNA reads as TGTGCCTGGAGTCTTGGGACAGGGAATCAGCCCCAGCATTTT. Residues: CAWSLGTGNQPQHF.

J is TRBJ1-1 and V is TRBV3-1, with D hard to call. Trimming cost V 4 bases and J 1 base, with 16 bases left between them. The CDR3 is 16 residues long. Germline V gives CDR1 LGHDT, CDR2 YNNKEL (reference sequence). The CDR3 DNA sequence: TGTGCCAGCAGCCCGCTATTGGTTAGTGGGAACACTGAAGCTTTCTTT. As protein: CASSPLLVSGNTEAFF.

This clonotype was observed a single time. V gene TRBV28 combines with J gene TRBJ1-5, with 7 bases identical to TRBD1. V shed 3 bases and J 5 bases; nucleotides not matched to a gene: 1. Germline values: CDR1 MDHEN, CDR2 SYDVKM. The CDR3 is 13 amino acids. CDR3 sequence (DNA): TGTGCCAGCAGTTTTGGGACAGATCAGCCCCAGCATTTT. It specifies CASSFGTDQPQHF. Full variable domain (rest looked up from reference TRBV28 and TRBJ1-5): DVKVTQSSRYLVKRTGEKVFLECVQDMDHENMFWYRQDPGLGLRLIYFSYDVKMKEKGDIPEGYSVSREKKERFSLILESASTNQTSMYLCASSFGTDQPQHFGDGTRLSIL.

The rearrangement uses TRBV7-9 and TRBJ1-1, with a weak D call TRBD1 (5 bases). Trimming removed 1 base at V and 4 bases at J, with 16 bases between. Germline V lookup: CDR1 SEHNR, CDR2 FQNEAQ (reference sequence). This CDR3 is built from 16 residues. As DNA, the CDR3 is TGTGCCAGCAGCTTAGAGGCAGGGCCCGAAGGCACTGAAGCTTTCTTT. Amino acids: CASSLEAGPEGTEAFF. Full variable domain (missing parts from reference TRBV7-9 and TRBJ1-1): DTGVSQNPRHKITKRGQNVTFRCDPISEHNRLYWYRQTLGQGPEFLTYFQNEAQLEKSRLLSDRFSAERPKGSFSTLEIQRTEQGDSAMYLCASSLEAGPEGTEAFFGQGTRLTVV.

The gene calls are TRBV19 and TRBJ1-1, with D possibly being TRBD1 (5 bases). The CDR3 runs 11 residues. From germline, CDR1 is LNHDA and CDR2 SQIVND (reference sequence). V lost 7 bases, J lost 5 bases, and 8 bases lay in between. The CDR3 region is CASTGKTEAFF. The CDR3 nucleotides read TGTGCCAGTACAGGGAAAACTGAAGCTTTCTTT.

V gene TRBV7-9 combines with J gene TRBJ2-5, with no clear D. The CDR3 extends over 17 amino acids. The V and J ends lost 0 bases and 2 bases respectively, with 16 bases between them. CDR1 is SEHNR and CDR2 is FQNEAQ in the germline V gene (reference sequence). The CDR3 region has the DNA TGTGCCAGCAGCTTAGCGAAAGCTCTCCAGAGACAAGAGACCCAGTACTTC. This sequence encodes CASSLAKALQRQETQYF.

J is TRBJ2-2 and V is TRBV6-5, with D possibly called TRBD1 or TRBD2 (5 bases each). Between the trimmed V and J ends, which lost 5 bases and 11 bases, there was a span of 15 bases. Germline CDR1 is MNHEY and CDR2 is SVGAGI. The CDR3 contains 13 residues. CDR3 sequence (DNA): TGTGCCAGCAGTGCCGGGACGTCCGAAGAGCTGTTTTTT. Encoded protein: CASSAGTSEELFF.

V usage is TRBV15 and J usage is TRBJ2-3; 14 nucleotides align to TRBD2. V shed 4 bases, J shed 0 bases, and the junction held 3 bases outside the gene matches. CDR1 is LNHNV and CDR2 is YYDKDF in the germline V gene (reference sequence). The CDR3 is 17 amino acids. Here the CDR3 DNA reads TGTGCCACCAGCAACGGACTAGCGGGAGGTAGCACAGATACGCAGTATTTT. It is translated as CATSNGLAGGSTDTQYF.

The genes are TRBV3-1 and TRBJ1-2; 10 nucleotides line up with TRBD1. The CDR3 has 14 residues. CDR1 and CDR2 from the germline V gene are LGHDT and YNNKEL (reference sequence). V was clipped by 8 bases and J by 7 bases; unmatched bases: 10. CDR3 sequence: CASEPGQGFVGYTF. In DNA, the CDR3 is TGTGCCAGCGAACCGGGACAGGGGTTCGTTGGCTACACCTTC.

As regards this clonotype: The junction and the germline gene differ at one end; a read error may be behind it. This chain links TRBV27 with TRBJ1-5, with D uncertain. The length of the CDR3 is 9 residues. Germline CDR1 is MNHEY and CDR2 is SMNVEV (reference sequence). The CDR3 protein is CASNKPQHF. CDR3 bases: TGTGCCAGCAATAAGCCCCAGCATTTT.

J is TRBJ2-5 and V is TRBV27; TRBD2 aligns across 10 bases. Germline V gives CDR1 MNHEY, CDR2 SMNVEV (reference sequence). This CDR3 region has 14 residues. Germline trimming cut 5 bases from V and 6 bases from J; bases unmatched to any gene: 6. CDR3 in amino acids: CASSSGGAFKTQYF. The CDR3 DNA is TGTGCCAGCAGTAGCGGGGGGGCCTTTAAGACCCAGTACTTC.

The CDR3: CASSREFGTDTQYF. DNA of the CDR3: TGTGCCAGCAGCCGGGAGTTTGGCACAGATACGCAGTATTTT. The chain is built from TRBV7-9 and TRBJ2-3; D perhaps matches TRBD2 (6 bases). The length of the CDR3 is 14 residues. Germline CDR1 reads SEHNR; CDR2 reads FQNEAQ (reference sequence). V lost 5 bases, J lost 1 base, and 10 bases lay in between.

In DNA, the CDR3 is TGTGCCAGCAGCTTCGGCCAGGATAATTCACCCCTCCACTTT. Translation gives CASSFGQDNSPLHF. The rearrangement uses TRBV7-6 and TRBJ1-6; D unclear. Germline CDR1 reads SGHVS; CDR2 reads FNYEAQ. Between the trimmed V and J ends, which lost 3 bases and 5 bases, there was a span of 8 bases. The CDR3 totals 14 residues.